This entry describes one T cell receptor (beta chain). The data originate from a study of monozygotic twins with inflammatory bowel disease. Reanalyzing the 5' RACE reads, TCRdb keeps one entry per CDR3 protein, without DNA. The listing contains 300,000 to 400,000 distinct CDR3 sequences. The CDR3 covers 15 residues. This TCR was sampled from a human donor with ulcerative colitis or Crohn's disease, or a healthy co-twin of an affected twin (not recorded which). The chain joins TRBV12-3 or TRBV12-4 to TRBJ2-2; without DNA, the TCRdb call of TRBD1 cannot be checked. The sample consisted of blood. The CDR3 sequence: CASSTPPSGTGELFF.